Listed below are T cell receptor beta chains from one sample, sequenced in a study of blood T cell repertoires in COVID-19. Assay used: immunoSEQ multiplex PCR; TCRdb lists only in-frame clones, some missing. There are roughly 250,000 clones in the sample; approximately 89% occur only once, and around 1.3% lies in the top ten. Sequences were obtained from PBMCs or T cells enriched from blood (not recorded which). The receptors were gathered from a woman between 35 and 50 years old with acute COVID-19. CDR3s include the opening cysteine and the closing phenylalanine or tryptophan. Each record gives: J gene, clone size, V gene, D gene, CDR3 DNA, CDR3 protein. The D gene is left open where the match is weak. Clone size is stated in some rows and not others, as once, few, many or a class when expanded.

j_gene: TRBJ1-6
abundance: .
v_gene: TRBV10-3
d_gene: TRBD1
CDR3nt: TGTGCCATCAGTAGGACAGGGGAGAGAAATTCACCCCTCCACTTT
CDR3aa: CAISRTGERNSPLHF

j_gene: TRBJ2-5
abundance: .
v_gene: TRBV10-3
d_gene: TRBD1
CDR3nt: TGTGCCATCAGTTCGGGACAGGGGTACCGAGAGACCCAGTACTTC
CDR3aa: CAISSGQGYRETQYF

j_gene: TRBJ2-5
abundance: .
v_gene: TRBV20-1
d_gene: TRBD2
CDR3nt: TGCAGTGCTAGTGAACTAGCGGGATGGTACCAAGAGACCCAGTACTTC
CDR3aa: CSASELAGWYQETQYF

j_gene: TRBJ2-7
abundance: .
v_gene: TRBV4-2
d_gene: .
CDR3nt: TGTGCCAGCAGCCAAGTTTCGCCGGGGTCCTACGAGCAGTACTTC
CDR3aa: CASSQVSPGSYEQYF

j_gene: TRBJ2-2
abundance: .
v_gene: TRBV19
d_gene: .
CDR3nt: TGTGCCAGTAAACCCGGGTCTAGCGAGTTCGCCGGGGAGCTGTTTTTT
CDR3aa: CASKPGSSEFAGELFF

j_gene: TRBJ2-7
abundance: many
v_gene: TRBV5-1
d_gene: .
CDR3nt: TGCGCCAGCAGCTTGGGTGGTAGCGGCGGCTACGAGCAGTACTTC
CDR3aa: CASSLGGSGGYEQYF

j_gene: TRBJ2-5
abundance: .
v_gene: TRBV9
d_gene: .
CDR3nt: TGTGCCAGCAGCGTAGCCGCCCCCGGGACCCAGTACTTC
CDR3aa: CASSVAAPGTQYF

j_gene: TRBJ1-1
abundance: .
v_gene: TRBV28
d_gene: .
CDR3nt: TGTGCCAGCAACCTAGGGGTTTTCACTGAAGCTTTCTTT
CDR3aa: CASNLGVFTEAFF

j_gene: TRBJ2-6
abundance: .
v_gene: TRBV11-3
d_gene: .
CDR3nt: TGTGCCAGCAGCGCCTCACCAGGGGATGGGGCCAACGTCCTGACTTTC
CDR3aa: CASSASPGDGANVLTF

j_gene: TRBJ1-5
abundance: .
v_gene: TRBV12-3/TRBV12-4
d_gene: .
CDR3nt: TGTGCCAGCAGTTTAGTAGATCAGCCCCAGCATTTT
CDR3aa: CASSLVDQPQHF

j_gene: TRBJ2-5
abundance: .
v_gene: TRBV9
d_gene: .
CDR3nt: TGTGCCAGCAGCTTCAGGGGCGCGGAGACCCAGTACTTC
CDR3aa: CASSFRGAETQYF

j_gene: TRBJ1-2
abundance: .
v_gene: TRBV5-6
d_gene: TRBD1
CDR3nt: TGTGCCAGCAGCTTTATGGACAGGGGGCAATCAGAGGGCTACACCTTC
CDR3aa: CASSFMDRGQSEGYTF

j_gene: TRBJ1-2
abundance: .
v_gene: TRBV2
d_gene: .
CDR3nt: TGTGCCAGCACCCTGGGCCGAAGTTCAGGCCCGATCGGCTACACCTTC
CDR3aa: CASTLGRSSGPIGYTF

j_gene: TRBJ2-1
abundance: .
v_gene: TRBV27
d_gene: TRBD1
CDR3nt: TGTGCCAGCAGTTTAACCTGGACAGGGATCAATGAGCAGTTCTTC
CDR3aa: CASSLTWTGINEQFF